This T cell receptor beta chain is drawn from a study of T cells in Graves' hyperthyroidism and ophthalmopathy. About the study: Peripheral blood was obtained at initial diagnosis, preceding any treatment.

The V gene's germline CDR1 is MDHEN and CDR2 SYDVKM. Trimming removed 0 bases from V and 5 bases from J, with 13 bases in between. This CDR3 comprises 15 residues. The investigators amplified TCR beta CDR3 regions from RNA transcripts. Carried out on the TCR CDR3, a first-round RT-PCR used the HTBI primer set. Using its own MiXCR run on the multiplex PCR reads, TCRdb lists one record per CDR3 protein. The sample has hundreds of thousands of distinct CDR3 sequences; roughly 16% are singletons. This clonotype has ten or more counts. Its antigen is not identified. Findings of the study overall: Clonotypes that were expanded in thyroid above 0.001 mostly appeared in blood too.

Material: blood. The chain joins TRBV28 to TRBJ2-5, with D uncertain. The source of this sequence is a woman aged 25-40 years with Graves' hyperthyroidism. CDR3 residues: CASSLWTIKKETQYF. Here the CDR3 DNA reads TGTGCCAGCAGTTTATGGACGATCAAAAAGGAGACCCAGTACTTC.